This T cell receptor (beta chain) was retrieved from a study of human T cells and chemical hapten exposure. General study findings and limits: Controls had significantly fewer large CDR3 similarity clusters than were formed by expanded TCRs.

MiXCR was run by TCRdb on the RACE reads, yielding one entry per CDR3 protein. Of around 350,000 distinct CDR3 sequences listed, 4.5% to 5.5% are singletons. This clonotype was detected many times. The antigen is not known. The V gene's germline CDR1 is MDHEN and CDR2 SYDVKM. V shed 5 bases and J shed 4 bases, with 17 bases lying between them. The CDR3 sequence is 16 residues long. The time point denotes: pre-sensitization, week 0. The treatment here: therapeutic diphenylcyclopropenone sensitization with weekly scalp DPC. The genes are TRBV28 and TRBJ1-4; the D gene is possibly TRBD1 (5 bases). The source of this sequence is a woman younger than 30 with alopecia areata. Some clones in this sample may be carry-over from other donors' samples. The sequences come from whole blood, collected in connection with sensitization to the hapten diphenylcyclopropenone (DPC). The CDR3 sequence: CASSRNPGLGNEKLFF. The CDR3 nucleotides read TGTGCCAGCAGTCGAAACCCGGGACTGGGTAATGAAAAACTGTTTTTT.